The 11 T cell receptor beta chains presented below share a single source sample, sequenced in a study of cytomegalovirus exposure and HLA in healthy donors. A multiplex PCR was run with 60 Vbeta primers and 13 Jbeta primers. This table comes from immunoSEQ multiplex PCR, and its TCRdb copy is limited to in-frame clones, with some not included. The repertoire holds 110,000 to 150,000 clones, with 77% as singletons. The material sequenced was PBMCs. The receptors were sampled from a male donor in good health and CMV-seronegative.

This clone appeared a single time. The CDR3 DNA is TGTGCCAGCACTGGGACTTCCCCCCTCCACTTT. The encoded protein is CASTGTSPLHF. The chain couples TRBV2 to TRBJ1-6, with D perhaps TRBD1 (5 bases). This CDR3 is built from 11 residues. Germline values: CDR1 SNHLY, CDR2 FYNNEI. V lost 7 bases and J 13 bases, leaving 11 bases between the germline ends.

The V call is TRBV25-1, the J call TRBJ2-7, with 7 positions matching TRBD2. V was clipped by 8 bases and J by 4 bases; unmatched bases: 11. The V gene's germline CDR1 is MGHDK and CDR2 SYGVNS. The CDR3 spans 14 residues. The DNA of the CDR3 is TGTGCCAGCTCGACCCGACGGGGAGGGTACGAGCAGTACTTC. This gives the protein CASSTRRGGYEQYF.

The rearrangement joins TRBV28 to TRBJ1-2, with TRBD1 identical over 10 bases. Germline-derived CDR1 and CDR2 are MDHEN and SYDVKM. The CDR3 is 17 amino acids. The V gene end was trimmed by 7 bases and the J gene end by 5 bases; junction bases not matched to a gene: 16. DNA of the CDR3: TGTGCCAGCAATGCCGGGCCGGGACAGGGGATTAGGTATGGCTACACCTTC. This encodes CASNAGPGQGIRYGYTF.

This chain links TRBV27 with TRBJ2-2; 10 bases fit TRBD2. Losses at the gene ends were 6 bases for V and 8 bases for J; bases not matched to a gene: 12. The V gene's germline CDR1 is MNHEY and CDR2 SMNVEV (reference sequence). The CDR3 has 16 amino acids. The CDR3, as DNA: TGTGCCAGCAGGCCCTATGGGCTAGCGGGGGTTGGGGAGCTGTTTTTT. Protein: CASRPYGLAGVGELFF.

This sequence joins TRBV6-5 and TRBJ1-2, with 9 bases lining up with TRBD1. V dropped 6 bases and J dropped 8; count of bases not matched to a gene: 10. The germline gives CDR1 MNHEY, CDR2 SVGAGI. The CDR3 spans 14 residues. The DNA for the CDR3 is TGTGCCAGCAGCAAGGACAGGGGTTGGTTAGGCTACACCTTC. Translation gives CASSKDRGWLGYTF.

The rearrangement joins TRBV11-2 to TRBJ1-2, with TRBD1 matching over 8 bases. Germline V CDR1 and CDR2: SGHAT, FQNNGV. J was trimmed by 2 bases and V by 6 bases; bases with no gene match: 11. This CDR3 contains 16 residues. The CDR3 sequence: CASRRTGKRINYGYTF. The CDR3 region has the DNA TGTGCCAGCAGGCGGACAGGGAAGAGGATAAACTATGGCTACACCTTC.

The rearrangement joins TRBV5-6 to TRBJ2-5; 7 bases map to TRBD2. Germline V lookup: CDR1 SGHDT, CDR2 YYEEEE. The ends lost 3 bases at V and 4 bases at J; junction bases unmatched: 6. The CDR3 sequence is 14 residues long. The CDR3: CASSSGGYRETQYF. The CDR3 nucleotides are TGTGCCAGCAGCTCCGGGGGGTACCGAGAGACCCAGTACTTC.

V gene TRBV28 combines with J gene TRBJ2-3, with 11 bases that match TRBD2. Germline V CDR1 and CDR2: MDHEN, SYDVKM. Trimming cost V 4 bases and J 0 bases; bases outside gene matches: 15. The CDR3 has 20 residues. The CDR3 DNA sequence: TGTGCCAGCAGTTCAGGCTGGGGGACTAGCGGCCTCGGAAGCACAGATACGCAGTATTTT. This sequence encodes CASSSGWGTSGLGSTDTQYF.

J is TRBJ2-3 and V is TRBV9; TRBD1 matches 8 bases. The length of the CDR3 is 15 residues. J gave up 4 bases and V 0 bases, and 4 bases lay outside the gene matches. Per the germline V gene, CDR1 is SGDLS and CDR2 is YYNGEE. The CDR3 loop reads CASSVEQGVADTQYF. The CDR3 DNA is TGTGCCAGCAGCGTAGAACAGGGGGTAGCAGATACGCAGTATTTT.

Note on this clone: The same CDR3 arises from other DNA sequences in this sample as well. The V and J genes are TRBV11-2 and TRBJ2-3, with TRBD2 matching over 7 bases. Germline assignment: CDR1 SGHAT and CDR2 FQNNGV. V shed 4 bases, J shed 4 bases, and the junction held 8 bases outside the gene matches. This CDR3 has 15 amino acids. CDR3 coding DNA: TGTGCCAGCAGCTCACAAGCGGGAAGGTCAGATACGCAGTATTTT. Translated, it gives CASSSQAGRSDTQYF.

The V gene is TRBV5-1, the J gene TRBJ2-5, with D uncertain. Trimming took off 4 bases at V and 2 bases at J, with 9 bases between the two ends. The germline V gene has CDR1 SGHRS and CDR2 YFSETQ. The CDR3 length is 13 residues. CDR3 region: CASSDSHQETQYF. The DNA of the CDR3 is TGCGCCAGCAGCGATAGCCATCAAGAGACCCAGTACTTC.